The sample holds many counts of the clone carrying this T cell receptor (beta chain). Its antigen is unidentified. Sorting isolated naive CD8 T cells as CD8+CD4-CCR7+CD45RA+ events. The sample comes from a study of molecular identifiers for immune sequencing clone quantification. Notes on the study in general: Beyond 20 RNA copies, clones held over 97% of effector molecules, compared with under 1% in naive cells.

The germline V gene encodes CDR1 SGHRS and CDR2 YFSETQ. V was shortened by 3 bases and J by 4 bases, with 20 bases between the two germline ends. The CDR3 is made up of 16 amino acids. MiXCR, run by TCRdb on the PCR reads, gives a single entry per CDR3 protein. The sample includes 70,000 to 90,000 distinct CDR3 sequences, roughly 23% seen only once; the top ten take 0.85% to 1.2%. The V and J genes are TRBV5-1 and TRBJ2-7, with D tentatively TRBD1 (6 bases). The specimen sequenced was naive CD8+ T cells from blood, with Jurkat cell RNA spiked in. Subset noted: FACS-sorted CD8+CD4-CCR7+CD45RA+ naive T cells. This receptor was identified in a human donor in good health. Some libraries in this study had Jurkat cell RNA spiked in. Here the CDR3 DNA reads TGCGCCAGCAGCTCCTGGCAGGGGTTGGGGTCATACGAGCAGTACTTC. The encoded protein is CASSSWQGLGSYEQYF.